This T cell receptor (beta chain) was captured by sequencing in a study of cytomegalovirus exposure and HLA in healthy donors. The V gene's germline CDR1 is MDHEN and CDR2 SYDVKM. There are 18 residues in the CDR3. Germline trimming cut 6 bases from V and 2 bases from J; bases unmatched to any gene: 14. As concerns this clone: Antigen specificity is unknown.

Overall study results and limits: In a later analysis, TCR beta V- and J-gene trimming was associated with a missense DCLRE1C variant. Excluded were some V segments that proved indistinguishable, including TRBV6-2 and TRBV6-3. The productive fraction for most TCR beta V segments was about 87% or about 30% in an earlier analysis. In vitro confirmation showed a few CMV-associated chains to be CMV antigen specific.

Primers for the PCR totalled 60 Vbeta and 13 Jbeta. TCRdb keeps only in-frame clones here, not all; method: immunoSEQ multiplex PCR. Of about 70,000 clones in the sample, 75% to 90% were seen once. This receptor was identified in a woman aged 25 to 39 in good health and CMV-seropositive. The chain carries TRBV28 and TRBJ2-2; 8 bases match TRBD2. Sequences were obtained from PBMCs. The CDR3 loop reads CASSTWRTSGPNTGELFF. The CDR3 bases are TGTGCCAGCAGCACTTGGAGAACTAGCGGACCCAACACCGGGGAGCTGTTTTTT. The full variable domain, in which reference TRBV28 and TRBJ2-2 provide the parts outside the CDR3, is DVKVTQSSRYLVKRTGEKVFLECVQDMDHENMFWYRQDPGLGLRLIYFSYDVKMKEKGDIPEGYSVSREKKERFSLILESASTNQTSMYLCASSTWRTSGPNTGELFFGEGSRLTVL.